This record concerns one TCR beta chain sequence. These data come from a study of T cells after yellow fever vaccination. CDR3 length: 15 residues. Germline CDR1 and CDR2: DFQATT and SNEGSKA (reference sequence). V gave up 3 bases and J gave up 1 base; unmatched junction bases: 6. Via MiXCR, TCRdb re-called the 5' RACE reads, giving one row per CDR3 protein. Of approximately 550,000 distinct CDR3 sequences listed, about 13% are singletons. This specimen consisted of PBMCs, obtained on the day of the yellow fever booster vaccination. The sequence came from a man aged 30-40 years who received the YFV17D yellow fever vaccine. This chain uses TRBV20-1 with TRBJ1-5; TRBD1 agrees at 7 bases. CDR3 nucleotide sequence: TGCAGTGCTAGGAGCAGGGGGACGAGCAATCAGCCCCAGCATTTT. Translated: CSARSRGTSNQPQHF.